This T cell receptor (beta chain) is drawn from a study of blood T cells in healthy people across ages. CDR1 SGHDT and CDR2 YYEEEE come from the germline V gene. Trimming took 5 bases from V and 7 from J; bases not matched to a gene: 9. The CDR3 has 14 residues. Donors each provided around 10 milliliters of peripheral blood. Primed by a sample-barcoded 5' primer and a J-beta primer mix, a second PCR proceeded for 7 to 11 cycles. TCRdb fed the 5' RACE reads into MiXCR, producing one record per CDR3 protein. The sample yields approximately 800,000 distinct CDR3 sequences, around 36% seen once. This clonotype was observed a few times.

Sequenced sample: blood. The V call is TRBV5-6, the J call TRBJ1-2, with 9 bases fitting TRBD1. The receptor was derived from a young man in good health. CDR3 bases: TGTGCCAGCAGTACCGGGACAGGGATTCGTGGCTACACCTTC. It encodes CASSTGTGIRGYTF.